This entry is about one T cell receptor beta chain. Its matching antigen is unknown. This record comes from a study of Ad26.COV2.S vaccination and SARS-CoV-2 variants. Study overall: Donor had been placed in the Ad26.COV2.S arm of the COV1001 trial.

Germline V gives CDR1 LGHDT, CDR2 YNNKEL (reference sequence). There are 14 residues in the CDR3. V shed 0 bases and J shed 4 bases, with 9 bases lying between them. The assay was immunoSEQ multiplex PCR, and TCRdb's table has in-frame clones only and misses some. The data show a few hundred thousand clones, roughly 84% seen once. Indicated treatment: roughly 18 received Ad26.COV2.S at low or high dose, single or two shots; several received placebo; per-sample allocation not given. At day 63 after the first vaccine or placebo injection, samples were drawn. The study's findings and limits: CD8+ and CD4+ T cells specific for spike reportedly responded with substantial breadth after vaccination.

This receptor was taken from a person between 18 and 59 years old who received the Ad26.COV2.S COVID-19 vaccine or a placebo. The chain carries TRBV3-1 (or the pseudogene TRBV3-2) and TRBJ1-1; D might be TRBD1 (6 bases). The starting material was peripheral blood, obtained in a trial of Ad26.COV2.S vaccine versus placebo. In nucleotides, the CDR3 is TGTGCCAGCAGCCAAGAACAGGGCCTCACTGAAGCTTTCTTT. Translation: CASSQEQGLTEAFF.